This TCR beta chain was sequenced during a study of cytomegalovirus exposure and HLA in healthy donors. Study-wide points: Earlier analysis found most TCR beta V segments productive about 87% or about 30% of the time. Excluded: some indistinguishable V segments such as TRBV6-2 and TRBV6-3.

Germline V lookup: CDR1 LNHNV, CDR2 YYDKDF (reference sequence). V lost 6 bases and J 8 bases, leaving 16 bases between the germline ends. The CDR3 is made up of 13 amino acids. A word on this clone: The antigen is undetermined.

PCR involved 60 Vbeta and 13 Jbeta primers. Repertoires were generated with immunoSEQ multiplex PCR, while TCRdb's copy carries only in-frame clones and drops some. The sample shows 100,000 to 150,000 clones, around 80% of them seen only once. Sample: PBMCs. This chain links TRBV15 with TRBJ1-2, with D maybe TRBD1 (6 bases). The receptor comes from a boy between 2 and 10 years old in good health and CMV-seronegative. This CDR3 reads CATRPEGVRGYTF. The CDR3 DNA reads TGTGCCACCAGACCCGAGGGGGTCCGGGGCTACACCTTC.